The T cell receptor beta chain under discussion was sequenced for a study of cytomegalovirus exposure and HLA in healthy donors. Overall study results and limits: It was taken for granted in presence/absence analyses that sequencing depth across donors was roughly uniform.

Germline V gives CDR1 SEHNR, CDR2 FQNEAQ (reference sequence). The CDR3 is 12 amino acids. The study ran its PCR with 60 Vbeta and 13 Jbeta primers. Profiled with immunoSEQ multiplex PCR; TCRdb holds only in-frame clones, not every one. Seen here are roughly 200,000 clones, about 80% observed once, and the top ten hold less than 3.5%. In its sample, this clone was seen a few times. Antigen unknown. A read error may account for a junction end that differs from germline. The V and J genes are TRBV7-9 and TRBJ1-4; D is uncertain. The source material was PBMCs. The receptor comes from a woman under 40 in good health and CMV-seronegative. Here the CDR3 DNA reads TGTTCCAGCAGCTTCCAGGTCGAAAAACTGTTTTTT. Translating gives CSSSFQVEKLFF.